These 4 T cell receptor beta chains came from one sample sequenced in a study of shared clonotypes between healthy human individuals. Terminally differentiated effector memory CD45RA+ cells were excluded from the naive CD8 cells, which were CD45RO-negative and positively selected for CCR7. Using immunoSEQ multiplex PCR, the repertoire was profiled, and TCRdb retains in-frame clones only, with some absent. The sample comprises 760,000 or so clones, about 96% of which are singletons, and approximately 0.2% rests with the top ten. Material for sequencing was naive CD8+ T cells sorted from blood. The receptors come from a man aged 30 to 39 in good health.

This chain uses TRBV7-9 with TRBJ2-1; TRBD2 is a possible D gene (6 bases). CDR1 is SEHNR and CDR2 is FQNEAQ in the germline V gene (reference sequence). V was cut by 5 bases and J by 10 bases, with 21 bases left in between. The CDR3 runs to 15 residues. Here the CDR3 reads CASSLPGTENREQFF. CDR3 sequence (DNA): TGTGCCAGCAGCCTACCCGGGACTGAGAATAGGGAGCAGTTCTTC.

This rearrangement joins TRBV9 to TRBJ1-2, with a tentative D call TRBD1 (5 bases). This CDR3 has 11 amino acids. V was shortened by 5 bases and J by 7 bases, with 9 bases between the two germline ends. Germline V gene lookup returns CDR1 SGDLS and CDR2 YYNGEE. The CDR3 sequence is CASRDGAGYTF. DNA for the CDR3: TGTGCCAGCAGGGATGGGGCTGGCTACACCTTC.

The CDR3 loop reads CASSTSASYEQYF. CDR3 nucleotide sequence: TGTGCCAGCAGTACTAGCGCCTCCTACGAGCAGTACTTC. J is TRBJ2-7 and V is TRBV27; 7 nucleotides line up with TRBD2. The germline gives CDR1 MNHEY, CDR2 SMNVEV (reference sequence). The CDR3 contains 13 residues. The trim removed 5 bases at V and 0 bases at J, leaving 1 base unmatched.

This chain uses TRBV27 with TRBJ2-5; TRBD2 agrees at 8 bases. The CDR3 has 17 amino acids. Germline loops: CDR1 MNHEY, CDR2 SMNVEV (reference sequence). V gave up 0 bases and J gave up 5 bases; unmatched junction bases: 11. CDR3 residues: CASSLSSGSGITETQYF. In nucleotides, the CDR3 is TGTGCCAGCAGTTTATCCTCGGGTAGCGGGATCACGGAGACCCAGTACTTC.